The 2 T cell receptor beta chains below all came from one sample that was sequenced in a study of cytotoxic CD8 clonotypes in ibrutinib-treated CLL. This table comes from immunoSEQ multiplex PCR, and its TCRdb copy is limited to in-frame clones, with some not included. Here the sample spans under 150,000 clones, around 80% being singletons. Sequencing was performed on PBMCs, taken after 24 months of ibrutinib treatment. The source of these receptors is a human donor with chronic lymphocytic leukemia.

The chain joins TRBV10-3 to TRBJ2-5; TRBD2 agrees at 11 bases. The germline V gene has CDR1 ENHRY and CDR2 SYGVKD. V was clipped by 3 bases and J by 4 bases; unmatched bases: 7. There are 16 residues in the CDR3. In DNA, the CDR3 is TGTGCCATCAGTGAACTAGCGGGGGATGGTCGAGAGACCCAGTACTTC. Translation: CAISELAGDGRETQYF.

V gene TRBV6-1 combines with J gene TRBJ1-5, with D possibly TRBD1 on 5 matching bases. From germline, CDR1 is MNHNS and CDR2 SASEGT. Deletions cut 7 bases from V and 5 bases from J, with 12 bases between. The CDR3 consists of 13 residues. The CDR3 sequence: CASNFRVDQPQHF. The DNA for the CDR3 is TGTGCCAGCAATTTCAGGGTCGATCAGCCCCAGCATTTT.